The clone carrying this T cell receptor (beta chain) is medium-sized within its sample. Losses at the gene ends were 3 bases for V and 0 bases for J; bases not matched to a gene: 0. The V gene's germline CDR1 is KGHSH and CDR2 LQKENI. The CDR3 has 14 residues. Each TRB amplification used about 250-550 ng of genomic DNA from blood. This specimen comes from a study of T and B cells in COVID-19 patients. BIOMED2 TRB-A/B primer pools were used in multiplex TRB PCR. In TCRdb, the multiplex PCR reads were re-called with MiXCR into one record per CDR3 protein. The table shows roughly 4,000 distinct CDR3 sequences, with around a quarter occurring only once.

The chain has TRBV18 and TRBJ2-7; 9 bases are shared with TRBD1. The sequencing sample was made of blood. The sequence derives from a human donor with active COVID-19. The donor label of this sample is uncertain. The DNA of the CDR3 is TGTGCCAGCTCACCGACAGGGGGCTCCTACGAGCAGTACTTC. Its protein product is CASSPTGGSYEQYF.